These 8 T cell receptor beta chains share one sample of origin, sequenced in a study of blood T cell repertoires in COVID-19. Measured with immunoSEQ multiplex PCR; TCRdb has only the in-frame clones, and not every one. Of around 120,000 clones in the sample, around four fifths were seen once. The sequenced sample was peripheral blood. The receptor source for this set is a human donor in a cohort sampled during active COVID-19.

The V gene is TRBV29-1, the J gene TRBJ2-1; possible D gene TRBD2, 6 bases. CDR1 SQVTM and CDR2 ANQGSEA come from the germline V gene. Trimming stripped 7 bases from V and 6 bases from J, with 13 bases between. The CDR3 has 12 amino acids. The CDR3 DNA sequence: TGCAGCGGCCTACGGGACTCCAATGAGCAGTTCTTC. Its translation: CSGLRDSNEQFF.

The chain joins TRBV28 to TRBJ1-4; 8 bases map to TRBD1. J was trimmed by 5 bases and V by 5 bases; bases with no gene match: 4. CDR1 MDHEN and CDR2 SYDVKM come from the germline V gene. The CDR3 has 14 residues. CDR3 loop: CASSRTGRNEKLFF. CDR3 coding DNA: TGTGCCAGCAGTCGGACAGGGCGAAATGAAAAACTGTTTTTT.

V is TRBV5-5 and J is TRBJ1-5; D may be TRBD1 (6 bases). The CDR3 totals 14 residues. The V end was cut by 3 bases, the J end by 11 bases, with 18 bases between. Germline V CDR1 and CDR2: SGHKS, YYEKEE (reference sequence). This CDR3 reads CASSWGLGSESQHF. CDR3 sequence (DNA): TGTGCCAGCAGCTGGGGGCTGGGGAGTGAGTCCCAGCATTTT.

Points on this clone: The sample has other DNA sequences that encode this CDR3 too. V usage is TRBV29-1 and J usage is TRBJ2-5, with TRBD2 matching over 7 bases. V shed 4 bases and J 4 bases; nucleotides not matched to a gene: 0. CDR1 and CDR2 (germline): SQVTM, ANQGSEA. The CDR3 is made up of 11 amino acids. Written as DNA, the CDR3 is TGCAGCGTTGGCGGGAGAGAGACCCAGTACTTC. Protein: CSVGGRETQYF.

CDR3 bases: TGTGCCAGAACAAAGGGACAGGGGCGAGCTAACTATGGCTACACCTTC. Protein product: CARTKGQGRANYGYTF. The chain uses TRBV5-3 and TRBJ1-2; 10 bases map to TRBD1. TRBV5-3 is an ORF; its function is uncertain. Trimming cost V 6 bases and J 0 bases; bases outside gene matches: 8. This CDR3 is built from 16 residues.

J is TRBJ1-5 and V is TRBV4-1; 8 nucleotides align to TRBD1. The CDR3 runs to 16 residues. CDR1 is MGHRA, CDR2 YSYEKL, per germline. The trim removed 5 bases at V and 1 base at J, leaving 7 bases unmatched. This CDR3 reads CASSKDRVLSNQPQHF. The CDR3, as DNA: TGCGCCAGCAGCAAGGACAGGGTTCTAAGCAATCAGCCCCAGCATTTT.

The genes are TRBV9 and TRBJ1-2; no clear D. CDR3 length equals 15 residues. The germline V gene has CDR1 SGDLS and CDR2 YYNGEE. Trimming shortened V by 0 bases and J by 0 bases, and 9 bases separated the two germline ends. The CDR3 loop is CASSVDYGANYGYTF. The CDR3 region has the DNA TGTGCCAGCAGCGTAGACTACGGTGCTAACTATGGCTACACCTTC.

This clone was counted once. This rearrangement joins TRBV7-2 to TRBJ2-1, with a possible D match to TRBD1 (6 bases). The CDR3 runs to 13 residues. Germline loops: CDR1 SGHTA, CDR2 FQGNSA. V was clipped by 5 bases and J by 8 bases, with 13 bases between them. This chain's CDR3 is CASSRTGQHEQFF. CDR3 sequence (DNA): TGTGCCAGCAGCAGAACCGGACAGCATGAGCAGTTCTTC.